One TCR beta chain is described in this entry. Its antigen is undetermined. The listed genes are named as in mouse. The CDR3 goes on 1 residue after the read ends, and that part is filled in from the germline J gene. The data derive from a study of tissue T cells after allogeneic stem cell transplantation. The study's findings and limits: Anatomically similar tissues had similar TCR repertoires within each patient. Sampling depth was limited, and the cohort was small and clinically varied. Few T cell clones were shared across patients, but motif clusters showed tissue-specific shared signatures.

Germline V gene sequence: CDR1 SGHDT, CDR2 FRDEAV. Trimming cost V 5 bases and J 0 bases, with 10 bases left between them. The CDR3 runs to 14 residues. Survey-depth TCRbeta CDR3 sequencing reported V/J genes and productive frequencies. Repertoires were generated with immunoSEQ multiplex PCR, while TCRdb's copy carries only in-frame clones and drops some. The sample records 40,000 to 50,000 clones, around 72% being singletons. The TCR comes from a pool of C57BL/6 mice in good health. Material: sorted cells pooled from one or two spleens. The gene calls are TRBV14 and TRBJ2-5; D is undetermined. The sequenced part of the CDR3 DNA is TGTGCCAGCAGATTCAGGTTTAACCAAGACACCCAGTAC. Translating gives CASRFRFNQDTQY. The complete CDR3 sequence is CASRFRFNQDTQYF.